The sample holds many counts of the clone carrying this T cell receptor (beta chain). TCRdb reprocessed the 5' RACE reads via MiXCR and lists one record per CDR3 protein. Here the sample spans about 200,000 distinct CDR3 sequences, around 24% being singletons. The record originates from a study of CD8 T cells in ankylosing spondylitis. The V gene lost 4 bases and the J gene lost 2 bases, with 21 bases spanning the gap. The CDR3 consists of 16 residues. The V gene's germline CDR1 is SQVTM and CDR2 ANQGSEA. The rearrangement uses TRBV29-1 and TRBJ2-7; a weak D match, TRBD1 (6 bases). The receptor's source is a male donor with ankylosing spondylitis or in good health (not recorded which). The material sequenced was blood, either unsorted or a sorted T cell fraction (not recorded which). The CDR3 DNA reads TGCAGCGTTGGGGAAGAACAGGGCCGTTCCCCCTACGAGCAGTACTTC. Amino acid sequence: CSVGEEQGRSPYEQYF.